The 9 T cell receptor beta chains in this list originate from one sample, sequenced in a study of blood T cell repertoires in COVID-19. Assay: immunoSEQ multiplex PCR; the TCRdb copy retains only in-frame clones and omits some. The repertoire holds roughly 250,000 clones, roughly 80% seen once, with 4% to 4.5% in the top ten. The specimen was peripheral blood. The receptor set was obtained from a woman in her thirties or forties with active or convalescent COVID-19.

A remark on this clone: A much larger clone sits a single nucleotide away, making a read error possible. V is TRBV3-1 (or the pseudogene TRBV3-2) and J is TRBJ2-3; TRBD2 might be the D (5 bases). CDR3 length equals 13 residues. Germline-derived CDR1 and CDR2 are LGHDT and YNNKEL (reference sequence). Trimming left V 6 bases short and J 0 bases short, with 7 bases between. DNA for the CDR3: TGTGCCAGCAGTCGAGGGAGCACAGATACGCAGTATTTT. Its translation: CASSRGSTDTQYF.

The V call is TRBV12-3 or TRBV12-4, the J call TRBJ1-6, with no clear D. V gave up 6 bases and J gave up 12 bases, with 15 bases separating them. The CDR3 covers 13 residues. CDR3 in DNA: TGTGCCAGCAGCACGGACGGGGTCGGACCCCTCCACTTT. Amino acids: CASSTDGVGPLHF.

At least ten counts were recorded for this clone. V gene TRBV29-1 combines with J gene TRBJ2-5, with a tentative D call TRBD2 (5 bases). Germline-derived CDR1 and CDR2 are SQVTM and ANQGSEA. The CDR3 has 13 amino acids. Trimming left V 3 bases short and J 0 bases short, with 8 bases between. The CDR3 DNA sequence: TGCAGCGTTGAGGGGAGATACCAAGAGACCCAGTACTTC. Encoded protein: CSVEGRYQETQYF. Complete variable domain (other parts from reference TRBV29-1 and TRBJ2-5): SAVISQKPSRDICQRGTSLTIQCQVDSQVTMMFWYRQQPGQSLTLIATANQGSEATYESGFVIDKFPISRPNLTFSTLTVSNMSPEDSSIYLCSVEGRYQETQYFGPGTRLLVL.

The chain has TRBV6-6 and TRBJ2-1; D might be TRBD1 (6 bases). Deletions cut 5 bases from V and 3 bases from J, with 17 bases between. Germline assignment: CDR1 MNHNY and CDR2 SVGAGI (reference sequence). This CDR3 contains 16 residues. In DNA, the CDR3 is TGTGCCAGCAGTCTCCGGGACATCGGCGACTACAATGAGCAGTTCTTC. Protein sequence: CASSLRDIGDYNEQFF.

The rearrangement links TRBV27 to TRBJ2-5; no reliable D call. Germline lookup yields CDR1 MNHEY and CDR2 SMNVEV (reference sequence). CDR3 length equals 13 residues. V lost 5 bases, J lost 4 bases, and 11 bases lay in between. CDR3 nucleotides: TGTGCCAGCAGTCCCTATGTCCGAGAGACCCAGTACTTC. Protein product: CASSPYVRETQYF.

This chain joins TRBV7-2 and TRBJ1-2, with no clear D. This CDR3 has 14 residues. Germline V gene lookup returns CDR1 SGHTA and CDR2 FQGNSA. V lost 1 base and J lost 6, with 12 bases in between. This chain's CDR3 is CASSLVPDGDGYTF. The CDR3 nucleotides read TGTGCCAGCAGCTTAGTTCCCGACGGGGATGGCTACACCTTC.

This clone has at least ten counts. This CDR3 reads CASSQTLDNEKLFF. Here the CDR3 DNA reads TGTGCCAGTAGCCAGACACTTGATAATGAAAAACTGTTTTTT. The rearrangement joins TRBV19 to TRBJ1-4; no clear D. Germline V gene sequence: CDR1 LNHDA, CDR2 SQIVND (reference sequence). CDR3 length: 14 residues. The V and J ends lost 6 bases and 4 bases respectively, with 12 bases between them.

The chain uses TRBV10-1 and TRBJ2-2; 13 bases agree with TRBD2. This CDR3 has 17 amino acids. V was clipped by 2 bases and J by 2 bases; unmatched bases: 2. CDR1 WNHNN and CDR2 SYGVQD come from the germline V gene (reference sequence). CDR3 nucleotides: TGCGCCAGCAGTGAGACTAGCGGGGGGGTAAACACCGGGGAGCTGTTTTTT. This gives the protein CASSETSGGVNTGELFF.

The J gene is TRBJ1-1, the V gene TRBV7-9, with D perhaps matching TRBD1 (6 bases). V lost 2 bases and J lost 3, with 16 bases in between. Germline loops: CDR1 SEHNR, CDR2 FQNEAQ (reference sequence). The CDR3 is 16 residues long. CDR3 sequence (DNA): TGTGCCAGCAGCTTACGGTCAGGGGTGGGGGACACTGAAGCTTTCTTT. This gives the protein CASSLRSGVGDTEAFF.